In its sample, the clone carrying this T cell receptor (beta chain) was seen many times. Antigen: not known. This sample is part of a study of early T cells in non-severe SARS-CoV-2 infection. Study as a whole: Sequenced material consisted of bulk RNA (from unsorted whole blood), and chains were unpaired.

Unique molecular identifier tags were affixed to discrete cDNA molecules. TCRdb independently ran MiXCR on the 5' RACE reads; one entry per CDR3 protein. The profile covers more than 60,000 distinct CDR3 sequences, with around 4.9% appearing a single time and 4.9% taken by the ten largest. Study-wide results and limits: Database matching using VDJdb favored anti-spike CD8 responses, with private and CD4 specificities left missing.

CDR3 length: 14 residues. Germline assignment: CDR1 DFQATT and CDR2 SNEGSKA (reference sequence). Between the trimmed V and J ends, which lost 3 bases and 2 bases, there was a span of 14 bases. Sequencing was done on a sample of whole blood. The chain carries TRBV20-1 and TRBJ2-7, with D maybe TRBD1 (5 bases). This receptor was taken from an adult who was a healthcare worker with PCR-confirmed SARS-CoV-2 infection or an uninfected control (not recorded which). Written as DNA, the CDR3 is TGCAGTGCTAGTGGTCGTCCAGGGACCTACGAGCAGTACTTC. It is translated as CSASGRPGTYEQYF.